This TCR beta chain was captured by sequencing in a study of blood T cell repertoires in COVID-19. Background on the study: Some COVID-19 samples were acute and others convalescent; all came from the United States, Italy and Spain.

Participant ages covered roughly 18 to 89 years across approximately 25 US areas. Trimming removed 6 bases from V and 9 bases from J; junction bases left unmatched: 16. This CDR3 spans 15 amino acids. Germline CDR1 and CDR2: SQVTM and ANQGSEA. Source study methods: By means of reference gene primer amplification, nucleated cell counts were estimated. The protocol was immunoSEQ multiplex PCR, while the TCRdb copy is restricted to in-frame clones and leaves out a portion. D and trimming come from the DNA, and the V and J calls and clone size come from that table. The table has about 390,000 clones, about 87% seen once.

The sequencing sample was made of PBMCs or T cells enriched from blood (not recorded which). V is TRBV29-1 and J is TRBJ2-1, with 8 nucleotides matching TRBD2. The clonotype comes from a woman in her fifties or sixties who had recovered from COVID-19. As DNA, the CDR3 is TGCAGCGTCTGCCCTGCATCGGGGGGGTCAAGTGAGCAGTTCTTC. It specifies CSVCPASGGSSEQFF.